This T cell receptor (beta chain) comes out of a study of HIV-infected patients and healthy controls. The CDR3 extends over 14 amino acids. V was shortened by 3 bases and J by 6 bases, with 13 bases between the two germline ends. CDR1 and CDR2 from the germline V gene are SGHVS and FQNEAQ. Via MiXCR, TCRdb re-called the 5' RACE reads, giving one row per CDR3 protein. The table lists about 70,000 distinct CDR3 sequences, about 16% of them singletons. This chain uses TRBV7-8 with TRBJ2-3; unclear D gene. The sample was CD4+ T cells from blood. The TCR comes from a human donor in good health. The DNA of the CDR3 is TGTGCCAGCAGCTTTGTTAATGATCGGGATACGCAGTATTTT. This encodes CASSFVNDRDTQYF.